The 20 T cell receptor beta chains in this list originate from one sample, sequenced in a study of OX40 agonist ivuxolimab in advanced cancers. The method was immunoSEQ multiplex PCR; TCRdb's version includes in-frame clones alone and lacks a portion of them. The table lists approximately 62,000 clones, approximately 85% of them singletons, with 5% in the top ten. Sample: CD4+ or CD8+ T cells sorted from blood, taken in a trial of the OX40 agonist ivuxolimab. The receptors here all came from an adult with an advanced solid tumor such as melanoma, head and neck, liver or kidney cancer.

The chain is built from TRBV29-1 and TRBJ2-7, with D perhaps being TRBD1 or TRBD2 (5 bases each). Germline CDR1 is SQVTM and CDR2 is ANQGSEA. The CDR3 runs 13 residues. With 7 bases removed from V and 0 bases from J, the gap between germline ends came to 13 bases. The CDR3 nucleotides are TGCAGCGCACGGGACGGATCCTCCTACGAGCAGTACTTC. It specifies CSARDGSSYEQYF.

The chain joins TRBV11-2 to TRBJ2-2; D possibly uses TRBD1 or TRBD2 (6 bases each). Trimming stripped 2 bases from V and 5 bases from J, with 15 bases between. Germline-derived CDR1 and CDR2 are SGHAT and FQNNGV. CDR3 length equals 16 residues. This chain's CDR3 is CASSLLVGGGTGELFF. CDR3 nucleotide sequence: TGTGCCAGCAGCTTATTGGTGGGGGGCGGGACCGGGGAGCTGTTTTTT.

As DNA, the CDR3 is TGTGCCAGTAGTCCCCCAGGCCTCAAAAACATTCAGTACTTC. Its translation is CASSPPGLKNIQYF. The rearrangement links TRBV19 to TRBJ2-4; D remains unclear. V dropped 5 bases and J dropped 3 bases, with 11 bases sitting between them. The CDR3 contains 14 residues. Germline V gene lookup returns CDR1 LNHDA and CDR2 SQIVND (reference sequence).

CDR3 DNA sequence: TGTGCCAGCTCACCACCTGTCCAGACCCCTGAAGCTTTCTTT. Translation: CASSPPVQTPEAFF. The chain couples TRBV18 to TRBJ1-1, with no clear D. The CDR3 runs 14 residues. CDR1 KGHSH and CDR2 LQKENI come from the germline V gene. The V end was cut by 0 bases, the J end by 6 bases, with 11 bases between.

The V and J genes are TRBV7-3 and TRBJ1-1; TRBD1 agrees at 9 bases. The CDR3 is 17 amino acids. V shed 2 bases, J shed 4 bases, and the junction held 11 bases outside the gene matches. Germline lookup yields CDR1 SGHTA and CDR2 FQGTGA. The CDR3: CASSLFPRTGDLTEAFF. CDR3 nucleotide sequence: TGTGCCAGCAGCTTATTCCCCCGGACAGGGGACCTCACTGAAGCTTTCTTT. Looking up the rest from reference TRBV7-3 and TRBJ1-1 gives the full variable domain: GAGVSQTPSNKVTEKGKYVELRCDPISGHTALYWYRQSLGQGPEFLIYFQGTGAADDSGLPNDRFFAVRPEGSVSTLKIQRTERGDSAVYLCASSLFPRTGDLTEAFFGQGTRLTVV.

This clone was seen a few times. The rearrangement uses TRBV11-2 and TRBJ1-6; no definite D call. The CDR3 covers 14 residues. The germline V gene encodes CDR1 SGHAT and CDR2 FQNNGV. Trimming shortened V by 5 bases and J by 7 bases, and 12 bases separated the two germline ends. CDR3 in amino acids: CASSQDRQNSPLHF. CDR3 coding DNA: TGTGCCAGCAGCCAGGACCGGCAGAATTCACCCCTCCACTTT.

The V and J genes are TRBV11-2 and TRBJ1-2; no clear D. The germline V gene has CDR1 SGHAT and CDR2 FQNNGV. This CDR3 has 15 residues. Trimming shortened V by 1 base and J by 4 bases, and 13 bases separated the two germline ends. In nucleotides, the CDR3 is TGTGCCAGCAGCTTAGGGGCAGGTCGGGGCTATGGCTACACCTTC. It translates to CASSLGAGRGYGYTF.

This chain links TRBV18 with TRBJ2-7; 11 positions agree with TRBD2. In germline, CDR1 is KGHSH, CDR2 LQKENI. Trimming removed 5 bases from V and 1 base from J; junction bases left unmatched: 1. The CDR3 has 14 residues. DNA for the CDR3: TGTGCCAGCTCAATAGCGGGAGGGTCCTACGAGCAGTACTTC. Amino acid sequence: CASSIAGGSYEQYF.

The chain links TRBV11-3 to TRBJ2-5; 9 nucleotides match TRBD1. V lost 5 bases, J lost 5 bases, and 12 bases stayed unmatched. The CDR3 is 16 residues long. Germline CDR1 is SGHNT and CDR2 is YENEEA. This CDR3 is CASSLGGTGNRETQYF. For the CDR3, the DNA is TGTGCCAGCAGCCTGGGCGGGACAGGGAACCGGGAGACCCAGTACTTC.

This sequence joins TRBV4-3 and TRBJ2-1; no firm D call. The CDR3 is 15 residues long. V was trimmed by 3 bases and J by 4 bases, leaving 13 bases between them. Germline CDR1 is LGHNA and CDR2 is YSLEER. The CDR3 reads CASSHTAPRYNEQFF. As DNA, the CDR3 is TGCGCCAGCAGCCATACAGCGCCTAGGTACAATGAGCAGTTCTTC.

This clone was counted between two and nine times. The chain has TRBV28 and TRBJ1-4; tentatively, D is TRBD1 (5 bases). This CDR3 region has 18 residues. V was shortened by 5 bases and J by 8 bases, with 27 bases between the two germline ends. Germline CDR1 and CDR2: MDHEN and SYDVKM. CDR3 DNA sequence: TGTGCCAGCAGTCCGTTGACCTCCGGGGGGAGACTAAAAGAAAAACTGTTTTTT. Residues: CASSPLTSGGRLKEKLFF. Full variable domain (remainder filled in from reference TRBV28 and TRBJ1-4): DVKVTQSSRYLVKRTGEKVFLECVQDMDHENMFWYRQDPGLGLRLIYFSYDVKMKEKGDIPEGYSVSREKKERFSLILESASTNQTSMYLCASSPLTSGGRLKEKLFFGSGTQLSVL.

This clone was observed a handful of times. The rearrangement joins TRBV5-1 to TRBJ1-1, with 10 positions matching TRBD1. Germline values: CDR1 SGHRS, CDR2 YFSETQ. The junction had 5 bases not matched to a gene; V was cut back by 0 bases and J by 3 bases. This CDR3 region has 16 residues. The CDR3 sequence: CASSLGHGTGDTEAFF. In nucleotides, the CDR3 is TGCGCCAGCAGCTTGGGACACGGGACAGGGGACACTGAAGCTTTCTTT.

The rearrangement links TRBV15 to TRBJ2-3; no firm D call. Trimming cost V 5 bases and J 0 bases, with 3 bases left between them. Germline V gene sequence: CDR1 LNHNV, CDR2 YYDKDF (reference sequence). The CDR3 is made up of 12 amino acids. The CDR3: CATSASTDTQYF. CDR3 coding DNA: TGTGCCACCAGCGCAAGCACAGATACGCAGTATTTT.

J is TRBJ2-6 and V is TRBV18, with a weak D call TRBD1 (5 bases). This CDR3 comprises 17 residues. Trimming took 3 bases from V and 0 from J, leaving 12 bases between them. CDR1 KGHSH and CDR2 LQKENI come from the germline V gene. This chain's CDR3 is CASSPAGYSSGANVLTF. The DNA for the CDR3 is TGTGCCAGCTCACCGGCAGGGTACAGCTCTGGGGCCAACGTCCTGACTTTC.

The chain has TRBV29-1 and TRBJ1-4; tentatively, D is TRBD1 (6 bases). The CDR3 totals 13 residues. Trimming took off 4 bases at V and 7 bases at J, with 13 bases between the two ends. Germline V gene data show CDR1 as SQVTM and CDR2 as ANQGSEA. CDR3 DNA: TGCAGCGTTGGAGGCCAGGGGAGTGAAAAACTGTTTTTT. As protein: CSVGGQGSEKLFF.

CDR3 nucleotides: TGTGCCACCAGCAGAGACAGCGCTAACTATGGCTACACCTTC. This codes for CATSRDSANYGYTF. The chain employs TRBV15 and TRBJ1-2; D is ambiguous. Trimming removed 0 bases at V and 0 bases at J, with 5 bases between. Germline lookup yields CDR1 LNHNV and CDR2 YYDKDF (reference sequence). This CDR3 comprises 14 residues.

This chain connects TRBV7-2 to TRBJ2-1, with 8 bases identical to TRBD1. Unmatched junction bases numbered 1, after V lost 0 bases and J lost 3 bases. This CDR3 has 15 amino acids. Germline lookup yields CDR1 SGHTA and CDR2 FQGNSA. The CDR3 spells CASSLAGQGYNEQFF. The CDR3 region has the DNA TGTGCCAGCAGCTTAGCAGGACAGGGCTACAATGAGCAGTTCTTC.

Comments on this clone: One end of the junction varies from germline; a read error may be responsible. The chain links TRBV13 to TRBJ1-1; the match to TRBD1 covers 8 bases. Per the germline V gene, CDR1 is PRHDT and CDR2 is FYEKMQ (reference sequence). This CDR3 contains 12 residues. The CDR3 region has the DNA TGTGCCAGCAGCTTGGACAGGGCCAGTCCTCGCTTT. This sequence encodes CASSLDRASPRF.

J is TRBJ1-2 and V is TRBV5-4; D not resolved. CDR1 is SGHNT, CDR2 YYREEE, per germline (reference sequence). The CDR3 runs 14 residues. V lost 1 base to trimming and J lost 0 bases, with 7 bases between them. The CDR3 is CASSLRQTNYGYTF. The CDR3, as DNA: TGTGCCAGCAGCTTGAGGCAGACTAACTATGGCTACACCTTC.

The chain links TRBV7-2 to TRBJ1-1; tentative D call: TRBD1 (5 bases). Per the germline V gene, CDR1 is SGHTA and CDR2 is FQGNSA. The CDR3 runs to 15 residues. Trimming removed 1 base at V and 0 bases at J, with 9 bases between. CDR3 in amino acids: CASSLDGGMNTEAFF. CDR3 nucleotides: TGTGCCAGCAGCTTAGATGGGGGAATGAACACTGAAGCTTTCTTT.